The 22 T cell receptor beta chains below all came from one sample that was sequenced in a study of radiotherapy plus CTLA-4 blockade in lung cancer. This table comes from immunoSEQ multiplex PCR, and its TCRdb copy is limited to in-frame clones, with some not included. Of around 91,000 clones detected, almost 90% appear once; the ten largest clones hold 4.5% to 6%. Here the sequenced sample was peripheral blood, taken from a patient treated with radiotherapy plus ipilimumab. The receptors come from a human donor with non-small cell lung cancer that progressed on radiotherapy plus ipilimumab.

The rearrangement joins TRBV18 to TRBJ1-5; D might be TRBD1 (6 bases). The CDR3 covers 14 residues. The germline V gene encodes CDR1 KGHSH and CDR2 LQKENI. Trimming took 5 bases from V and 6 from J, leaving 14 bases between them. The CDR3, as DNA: TGTGCCAGCTCAGTACGGGGGGCGTCTCAGCCCCAGCATTTT. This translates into CASSVRGASQPQHF.

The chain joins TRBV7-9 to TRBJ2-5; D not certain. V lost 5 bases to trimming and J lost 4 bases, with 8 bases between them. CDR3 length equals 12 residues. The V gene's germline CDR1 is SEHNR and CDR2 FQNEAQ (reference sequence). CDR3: CASSASPETQYF. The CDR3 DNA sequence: TGTGCCAGCAGCGCCTCCCCAGAGACCCAGTACTTC.

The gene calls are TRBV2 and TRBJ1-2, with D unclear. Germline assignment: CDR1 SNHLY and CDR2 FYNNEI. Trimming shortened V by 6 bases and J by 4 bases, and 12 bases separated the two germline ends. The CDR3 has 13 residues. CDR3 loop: CASRMAVVYGYTF. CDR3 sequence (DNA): TGTGCCAGCAGGATGGCCGTGGTCTATGGCTACACCTTC.

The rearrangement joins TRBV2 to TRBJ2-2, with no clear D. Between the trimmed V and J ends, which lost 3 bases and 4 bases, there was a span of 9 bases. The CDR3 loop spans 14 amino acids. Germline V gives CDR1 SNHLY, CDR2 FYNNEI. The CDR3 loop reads CASSDFQTTGELFF. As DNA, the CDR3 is TGTGCCAGCAGTGATTTTCAGACCACCGGGGAGCTGTTTTTT.

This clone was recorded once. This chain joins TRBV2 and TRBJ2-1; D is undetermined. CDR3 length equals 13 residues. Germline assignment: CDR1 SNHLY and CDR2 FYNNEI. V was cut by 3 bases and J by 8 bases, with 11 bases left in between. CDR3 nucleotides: TGTGCCAGCAGTGACCGTAGTAAGGATGAGCAGTTCTTC. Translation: CASSDRSKDEQFF.

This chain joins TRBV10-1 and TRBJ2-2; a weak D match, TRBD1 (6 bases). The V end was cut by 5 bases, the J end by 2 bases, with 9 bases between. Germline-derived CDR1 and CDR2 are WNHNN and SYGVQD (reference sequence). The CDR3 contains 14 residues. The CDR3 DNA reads TGCGCCAGCAGTTTGGACAGTAACACCGGGGAGCTGTTTTTT. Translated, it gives CASSLDSNTGELFF.

CDR3 DNA: TGTGCCAGCAGCGTAGGACGGTGGGAGACCCAGTACTTC. It encodes CASSVGRWETQYF. The rearrangement uses TRBV9 and TRBJ2-5, with D uncertain. The V end lost 0 bases, the J end lost 5 bases, and 8 bases lay between the germline ends. Germline values: CDR1 SGDLS, CDR2 YYNGEE. The CDR3 loop spans 13 amino acids.

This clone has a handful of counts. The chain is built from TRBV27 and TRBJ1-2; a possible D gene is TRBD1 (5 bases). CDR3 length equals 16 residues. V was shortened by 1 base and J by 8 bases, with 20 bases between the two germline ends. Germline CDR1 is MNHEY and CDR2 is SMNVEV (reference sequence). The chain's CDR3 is CASSLWPPRGNDGYTF. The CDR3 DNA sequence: TGTGCCAGCAGTTTATGGCCCCCCCGGGGGAATGACGGCTACACCTTC.

The CDR3 sequence: CASSSENEQYF. As DNA, the CDR3 is TGTGCCAGCAGTTCTGAGAACGAGCAGTACTTC. The chain employs TRBV2 and TRBJ2-7; D uncertain. This CDR3 is built from 11 residues. Per germline, CDR1 SNHLY and CDR2 FYNNEI. The V and J ends lost 5 bases and 5 bases respectively, with 7 bases between them.

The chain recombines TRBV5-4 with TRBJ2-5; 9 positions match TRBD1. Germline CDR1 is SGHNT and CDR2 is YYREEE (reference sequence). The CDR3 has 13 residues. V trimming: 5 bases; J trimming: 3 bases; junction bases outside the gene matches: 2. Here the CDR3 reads CASSWDREETQYF. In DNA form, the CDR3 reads TGTGCCAGCAGTTGGGACAGGGAAGAGACCCAGTACTTC.

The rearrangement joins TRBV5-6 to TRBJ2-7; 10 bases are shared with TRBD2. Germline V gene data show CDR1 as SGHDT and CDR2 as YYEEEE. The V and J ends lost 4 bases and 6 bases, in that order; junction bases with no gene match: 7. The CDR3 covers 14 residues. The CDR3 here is CASSVLAGAAEQYF. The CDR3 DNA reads TGTGCCAGCAGCGTGCTAGCGGGAGCGGCCGAGCAGTACTTC.

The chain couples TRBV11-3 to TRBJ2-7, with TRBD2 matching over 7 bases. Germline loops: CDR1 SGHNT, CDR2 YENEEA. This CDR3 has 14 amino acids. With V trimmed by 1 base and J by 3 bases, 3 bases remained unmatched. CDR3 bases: TGTGCCAGCAGCTTAGGGCGGGAGCACTACGAGCAGTACTTC. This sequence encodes CASSLGREHYEQYF.

DNA of the CDR3: TGTGCCAGCGCCCGATCCATGACTAGCGGGAGCGTGGGCGAGCAGTACTTC. Its protein is CASARSMTSGSVGEQYF. J is TRBJ2-7 and V is TRBV27, with 12 bases lining up with TRBD2. The CDR3 extends over 17 amino acids. Trimming took 8 bases from V and 6 from J; bases not matched to a gene: 17. Germline CDR1 and CDR2: MNHEY and SMNVEV (reference sequence).

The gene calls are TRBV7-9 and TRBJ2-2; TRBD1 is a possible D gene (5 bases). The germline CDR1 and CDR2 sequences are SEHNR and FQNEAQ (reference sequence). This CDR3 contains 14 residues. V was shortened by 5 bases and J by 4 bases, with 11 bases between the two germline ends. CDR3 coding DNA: TGTGCCAGCAGCCCCGGACAATTCACCGGGGAGCTGTTTTTT. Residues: CASSPGQFTGELFF.

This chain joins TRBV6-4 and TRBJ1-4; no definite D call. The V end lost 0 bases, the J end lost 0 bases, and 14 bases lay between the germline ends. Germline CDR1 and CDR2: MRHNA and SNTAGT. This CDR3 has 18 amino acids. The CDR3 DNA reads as TGTGCCAGCAGTGACTCGAGTTCCCCGGCAGCAACTAATGAAAAACTGTTTTTT. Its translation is CASSDSSSPAATNEKLFF.

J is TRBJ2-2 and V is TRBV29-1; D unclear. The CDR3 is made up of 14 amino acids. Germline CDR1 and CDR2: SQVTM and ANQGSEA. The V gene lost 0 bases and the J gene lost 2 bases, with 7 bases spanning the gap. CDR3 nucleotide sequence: TGCAGCGTTGAAGATCCGCTCAACACCGGGGAGCTGTTTTTT. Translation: CSVEDPLNTGELFF.

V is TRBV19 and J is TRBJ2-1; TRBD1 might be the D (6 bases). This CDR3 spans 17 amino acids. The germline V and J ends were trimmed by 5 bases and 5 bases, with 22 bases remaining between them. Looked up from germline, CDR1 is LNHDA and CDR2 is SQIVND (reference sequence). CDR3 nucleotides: TGTGCCAGTAGTTGGAGAGAGGGGGTAGGGGTCCACAATGAGCAGTTCTTC. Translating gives CASSWREGVGVHNEQFF.

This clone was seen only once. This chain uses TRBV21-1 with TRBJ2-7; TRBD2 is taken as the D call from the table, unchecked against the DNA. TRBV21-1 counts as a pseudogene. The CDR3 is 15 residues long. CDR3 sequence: CASSKGHGSGYEQYF. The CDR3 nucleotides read TGTGCCAGCAGCAAAGGTCACGGGAGTGGCTACGAGCAGTACTTC.

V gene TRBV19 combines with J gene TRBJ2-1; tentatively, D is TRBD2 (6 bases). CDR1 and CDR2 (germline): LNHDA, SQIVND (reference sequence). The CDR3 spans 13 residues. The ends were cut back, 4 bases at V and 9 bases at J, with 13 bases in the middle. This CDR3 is CASSKFARGEQFF. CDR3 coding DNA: TGTGCCAGTAGTAAATTCGCGCGGGGTGAGCAGTTCTTC.

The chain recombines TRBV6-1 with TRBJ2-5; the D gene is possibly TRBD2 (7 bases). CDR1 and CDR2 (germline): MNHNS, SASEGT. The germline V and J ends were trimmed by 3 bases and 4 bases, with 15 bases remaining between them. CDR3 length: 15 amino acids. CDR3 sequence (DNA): TGTGCCAGCAGTGAGCCAAGGGGGGGCGTAGAGACCCAGTACTTC. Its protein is CASSEPRGGVETQYF.

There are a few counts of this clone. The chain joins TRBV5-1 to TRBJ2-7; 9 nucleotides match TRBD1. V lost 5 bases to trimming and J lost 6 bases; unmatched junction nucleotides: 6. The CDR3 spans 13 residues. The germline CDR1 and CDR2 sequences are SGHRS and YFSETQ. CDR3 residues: CASRYTGGREQYF. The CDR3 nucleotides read TGCGCCAGCAGGTATACAGGGGGCCGCGAGCAGTACTTC.

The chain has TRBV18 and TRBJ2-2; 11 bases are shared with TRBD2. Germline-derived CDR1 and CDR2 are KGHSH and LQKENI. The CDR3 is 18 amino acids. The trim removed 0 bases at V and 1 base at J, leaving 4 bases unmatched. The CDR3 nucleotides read TGTGCCAGCTCACCACCTTCTCTAGCGGGAGGGAACACCGGGGAGCTGTTTTTT. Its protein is CASSPPSLAGGNTGELFF.